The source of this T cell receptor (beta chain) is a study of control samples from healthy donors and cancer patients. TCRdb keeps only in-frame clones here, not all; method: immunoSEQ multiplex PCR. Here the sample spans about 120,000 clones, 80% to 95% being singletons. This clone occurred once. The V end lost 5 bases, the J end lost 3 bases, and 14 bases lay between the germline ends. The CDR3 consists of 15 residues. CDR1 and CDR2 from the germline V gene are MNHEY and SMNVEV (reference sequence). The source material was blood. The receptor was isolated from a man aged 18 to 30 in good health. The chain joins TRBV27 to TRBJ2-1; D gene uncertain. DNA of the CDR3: TGTGCCAGCAGTAAAAGCCCCTCGTACTACAATGAGCAGTTCTTC. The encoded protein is CASSKSPSYYNEQFF.